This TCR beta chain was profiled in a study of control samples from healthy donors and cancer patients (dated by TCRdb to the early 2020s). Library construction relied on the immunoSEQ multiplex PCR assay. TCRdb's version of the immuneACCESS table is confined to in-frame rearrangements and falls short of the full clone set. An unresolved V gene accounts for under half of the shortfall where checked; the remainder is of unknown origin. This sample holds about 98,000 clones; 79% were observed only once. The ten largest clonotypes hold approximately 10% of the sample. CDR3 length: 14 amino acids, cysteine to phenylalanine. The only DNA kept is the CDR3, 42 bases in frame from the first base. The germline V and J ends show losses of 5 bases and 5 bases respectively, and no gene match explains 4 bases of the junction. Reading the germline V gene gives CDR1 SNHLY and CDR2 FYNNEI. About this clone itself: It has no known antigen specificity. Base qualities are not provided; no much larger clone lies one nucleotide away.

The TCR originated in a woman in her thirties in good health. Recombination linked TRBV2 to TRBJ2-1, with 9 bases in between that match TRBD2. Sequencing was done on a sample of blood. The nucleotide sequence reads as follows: TGTGCCAGCAGTCTGACTAGCGGAGACAATGAGCAGTTCTTC. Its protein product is CASSLTSGDNEQFF.